These T cell receptor beta chains were read from a single sample in a study of cytomegalovirus exposure and HLA in healthy donors. Measured with immunoSEQ multiplex PCR; TCRdb has only the in-frame clones, and not every one. Of 70,000 to 95,000 clones in the sample, about four fifths were seen once. Sequencing was done on a sample of PBMCs. The receptors come from a woman in her twenties or thirties in good health and CMV-seronegative. Both conserved end residues are part of each CDR3. D genes are given only for firm matches. Clone size is stated in some rows and not others, as once, few, many or a class when expanded.

CDR3 protein | CDR3 DNA | clone size | D gene | J gene | V gene
CASSPGGSPYEQYF | TGTGCCAGCAGCCCAGGGGGGTCCCCCTACGAGCAGTACTTC | - | - | TRBJ2-7 | TRBV5-4
CASSSLGGPNTDEQFF | TGCGCCAGCAGCTCGTTAGGGGGCCCTAATACGGATGAGCAGTTCTTC | - | TRBD1 | TRBJ2-1 | TRBV5-1
CASSLFGTGQETQYF | TGTGCCAGCAGTTTATTCGGGACAGGCCAAGAGACCCAGTACTTC | - | TRBD1 | TRBJ2-5 | TRBV28
CATSRETRNPQETQYF | TGTGCCACCAGCAGAGAGACTAGGAACCCTCAAGAGACCCAGTACTTC | once | - | TRBJ2-5 | TRBV15
CASSLGGSGNTIYF | TGCGCCAGCAGCTTAGGGGGATCTGGAAACACCATATATTTT | - | - | TRBJ1-3 | TRBV5-1
CASSDSKRGLQFF | TGTGCCAGCAGTGACTCGAAGCGGGGCTTGCAGTTCTTC | - | TRBD2 | TRBJ2-1 | TRBV6-4
CASSDSGWVRQFF | TGTGCCAGCAGTGACTCCGGGTGGGTTCGGCAGTTCTTC | once | - | TRBJ2-1 | TRBV6-4
CSVEGGSQETQYF | TGCAGCGTTGAGGGGGGGTCCCAAGAGACCCAGTACTTC | - | TRBD2 | TRBJ2-5 | TRBV29-1
CASSSKMNMNTEAFF | TGTGCCAGCAGCAGTAAAATGAACATGAACACTGAAGCTTTCTTT | - | - | TRBJ1-1 | TRBV5-4
CAWKRLAASTDTQYF | TGTGCCTGGAAGCGACTAGCGGCTAGCACAGATACGCAGTATTTT | - | TRBD2 | TRBJ2-3 | TRBV30
CSVEDPGRGHEQYF | TGCAGCGTTGAAGATCCGGGCAGGGGGCACGAGCAGTACTTC | - | TRBD1 | TRBJ2-7 | TRBV29-1
CASSPGLANPEQFF | TGTGCCAGCAGTCCGGGACTAGCTAATCCTGAGCAGTTCTTC | - | TRBD2 | TRBJ2-1 | TRBV7-2
CASSSPEFGNTEAFF | TGTGCCAGCAGCTCCCCGGAGTTCGGGAACACTGAAGCTTTCTTT | - | - | TRBJ1-1 | TRBV5-4
CASSRTDRGELSNQPQHF | TGCGCCAGCAGCCGTACGGACAGGGGCGAACTTAGCAATCAGCCCCAGCATTTT | - | TRBD1 | TRBJ1-5 | TRBV5-1
CASSRTKQSYEQYF | TGCGCCAGCAGCCGGACTAAGCAATCCTACGAGCAGTACTTC | - | - | TRBJ2-7 | TRBV5-1
CASSPNRVSTEAFF | TGTGCCAGCAGCCCCAACAGGGTTAGCACTGAAGCTTTCTTT | - | - | TRBJ1-1 | TRBV28
CASRGLAGGADTQYF | TGTGCCAGCAGGGGACTAGCGGGAGGTGCAGATACGCAGTATTTT | - | TRBD2 | TRBJ2-3 | TRBV28
CASSSTGIVELFF | TGCGCCAGCAGCTCAACAGGGATTGTGGAGCTGTTTTTT | - | - | TRBJ2-2 | TRBV5-1
CASSPLTPNIQYF | TGTGCCAGCAGCCCGCTGACACCAAACATTCAGTACTTC | once | - | TRBJ2-4 | TRBV28
CASSFKTGGEPVTGELFF | TGCGCCAGCAGCTTCAAAACAGGGGGTGAGCCTGTCACCGGGGAGCTGTTTTTT | - | TRBD1 | TRBJ2-2 | TRBV5-1
CATTGTSGLNTGELFF | TGTGCCACCACCGGGACTAGCGGGTTGAACACCGGGGAGCTGTTTTTT | few | TRBD2 | TRBJ2-2 | TRBV7-2
CASSPPSSWSGNTIYF | TGTGCCAGCAGCCCCCCTAGCTCGTGGTCTGGAAACACCATATATTTT | - | - | TRBJ1-3 | TRBV27
CASSLQQGAGGETQYF | TGTGCCAGCAGTCTCCAACAGGGGGCCGGGGGAGAGACCCAGTACTTC | - | TRBD1 | TRBJ2-5 | TRBV28
CASSLASPQETQYF | TGTGCCAGCAGCCTAGCTAGCCCCCAAGAGACCCAGTACTTC | - | - | TRBJ2-5 | TRBV28
CASSLGARGQGSSYNEQFF | TGTGCCAGCAGCTTAGGAGCCCGAGGACAGGGAAGCTCCTACAATGAGCAGTTCTTC | - | TRBD1 | TRBJ2-1 | TRBV7-2
CATSPRGSGREETQYF | TGTGCCACCAGCCCTCGGGGTAGCGGGAGGGAAGAGACCCAGTACTTC | once | TRBD2 | TRBJ2-5 | TRBV15
CASSRPSAAQYF | TGTGCCAGCAGCCGACCCAGCGCGGCGCAGTATTTT | - | - | TRBJ2-3 | TRBV28
CASSEDGMQAQHF | TGTGCCAGCAGTGAAGACGGAATGCAGGCCCAGCATTTT | - | - | TRBJ1-5 | TRBV7-9
CASSQVKGANTEAFF | TGTGCCAGCAGCCAGGTAAAGGGGGCGAACACTGAAGCTTTCTTT | - | TRBD1 | TRBJ1-1 | TRBV14
CASSLRQGGFNEQYF | TGCGCCAGCAGCCTCCGACAGGGGGGGTTCAACGAGCAGTACTTC | - | TRBD1 | TRBJ2-7 | TRBV5-1
CASSLPLQPQHF | TGTGCCAGCAGTTTACCCCTTCAGCCCCAGCATTTT | - | - | TRBJ1-5 | TRBV28
CAWSVGWAGDSYEQYF | TGTGCCTGGAGTGTAGGGTGGGCAGGGGACTCCTACGAGCAGTACTTC | - | - | TRBJ2-7 | TRBV30
CASSESRTSGRVSSFQYF | TGTGCCAGCAGTGAATCCCGGACTAGCGGGAGGGTTTCATCTTTTCAGTACTTC | - | TRBD2 | TRBJ2-7 | TRBV6-1
CASGRSGLTDTQYF | TGTGCCAGCGGTCGGTCGGGACTCACAGATACGCAGTATTTT | - | - | TRBJ2-3 | TRBV6-6
CASSPTSGVAKNIQYF | TGTGCCAGCAGTCCGACTAGCGGAGTAGCCAAAAACATTCAGTACTTC | - | TRBD2 | TRBJ2-4 | TRBV2
CASSRTSGAYEQYF | TGTGCCAGCAGCCGGACTAGCGGGGCCTACGAGCAGTACTTC | - | TRBD2 | TRBJ2-7 | TRBV7-8